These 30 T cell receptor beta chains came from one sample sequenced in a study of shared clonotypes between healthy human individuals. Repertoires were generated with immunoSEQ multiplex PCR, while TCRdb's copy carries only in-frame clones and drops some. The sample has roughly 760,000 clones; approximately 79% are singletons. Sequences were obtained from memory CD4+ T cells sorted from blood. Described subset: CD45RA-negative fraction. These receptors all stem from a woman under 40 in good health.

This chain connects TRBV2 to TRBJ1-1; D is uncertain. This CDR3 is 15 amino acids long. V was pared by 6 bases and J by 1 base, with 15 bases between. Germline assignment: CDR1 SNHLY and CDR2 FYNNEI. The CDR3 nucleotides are TGTGCCAGCAGCCCCCGAGGGAGGGCGAACACTGAAGCTTTCTTT. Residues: CASSPRGRANTEAFF.

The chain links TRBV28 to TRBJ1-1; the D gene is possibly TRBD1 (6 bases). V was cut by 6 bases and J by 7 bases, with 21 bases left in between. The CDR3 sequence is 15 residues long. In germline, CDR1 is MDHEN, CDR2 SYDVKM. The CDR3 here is CASSFSFRDTLEAFF. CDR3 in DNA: TGTGCCAGCAGCTTCTCCTTCCGGGACACACTTGAAGCTTTCTTT.

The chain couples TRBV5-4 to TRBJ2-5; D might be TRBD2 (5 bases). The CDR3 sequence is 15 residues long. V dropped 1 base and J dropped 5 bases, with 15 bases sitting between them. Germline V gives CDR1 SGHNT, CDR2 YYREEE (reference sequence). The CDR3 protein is CASSLSGLASETQYF. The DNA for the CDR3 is TGTGCCAGCAGCTTGTCTGGGCTAGCCTCCGAGACCCAGTACTTC.

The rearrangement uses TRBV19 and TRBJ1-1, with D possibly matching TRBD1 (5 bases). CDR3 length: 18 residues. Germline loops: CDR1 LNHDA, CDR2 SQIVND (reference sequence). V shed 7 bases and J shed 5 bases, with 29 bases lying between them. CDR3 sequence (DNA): TGTGCCAGTAAAAATCAGGTTGGTTCCGGGGGAACGGGGACTGAAGCTTTCTTT. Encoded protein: CASKNQVGSGGTGTEAFF.

As DNA, the CDR3 is TGTGCCAGCAGCTTTAGCGGGATAGGATCAGAGCAGTACTTC. Residues: CASSFSGIGSEQYF. This rearrangement joins TRBV7-3 to TRBJ2-7, with TRBD2 matching over 8 bases. Unmatched junction bases numbered 8, after V lost 3 bases and J lost 7 bases. Germline CDR1 SGHTA, CDR2 FQGTGA. This CDR3 is built from 14 residues.

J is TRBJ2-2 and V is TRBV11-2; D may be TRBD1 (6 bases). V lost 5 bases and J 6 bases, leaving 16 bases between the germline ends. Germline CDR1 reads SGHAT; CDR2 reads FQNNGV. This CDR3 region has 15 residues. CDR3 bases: TGTGCCAGCAGCCCTATAGACAGGCCCCCCGGGGAGCTGTTTTTT. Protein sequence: CASSPIDRPPGELFF.

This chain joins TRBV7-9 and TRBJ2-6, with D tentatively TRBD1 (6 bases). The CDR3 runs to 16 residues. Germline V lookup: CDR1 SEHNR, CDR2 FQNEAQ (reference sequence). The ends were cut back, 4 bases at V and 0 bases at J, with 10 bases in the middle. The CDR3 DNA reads TGTGCCAGCAGCTCAGACAGGAGCTCTGGGGCCAACGTCCTGACTTTC. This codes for CASSSDRSSGANVLTF.

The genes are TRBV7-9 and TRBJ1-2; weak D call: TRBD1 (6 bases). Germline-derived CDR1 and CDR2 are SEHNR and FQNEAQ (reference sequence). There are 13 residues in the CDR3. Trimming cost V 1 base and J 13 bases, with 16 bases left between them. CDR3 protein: CASSLVGRGESTF. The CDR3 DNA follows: TGTGCCAGCAGCTTAGTAGGCAGGGGCGAAAGCACCTTC.

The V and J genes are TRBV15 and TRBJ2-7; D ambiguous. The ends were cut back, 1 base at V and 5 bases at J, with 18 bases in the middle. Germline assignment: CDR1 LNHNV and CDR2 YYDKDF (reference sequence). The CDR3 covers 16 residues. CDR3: CATSRADRDFPHEQYF. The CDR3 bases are TGTGCCACCAGCAGAGCCGACCGCGATTTTCCCCACGAGCAGTACTTC. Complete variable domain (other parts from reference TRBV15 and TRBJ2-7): DAMVIQNPRYQVTQFGKPVTLSCSQTLNHNVMYWYQQKSSQAPKLLFHYYDKDFNNEADTPDNFQSRRPNTSFCFLDIRSPGLGDTAMYLCATSRADRDFPHEQYFGPGTRLTVT.

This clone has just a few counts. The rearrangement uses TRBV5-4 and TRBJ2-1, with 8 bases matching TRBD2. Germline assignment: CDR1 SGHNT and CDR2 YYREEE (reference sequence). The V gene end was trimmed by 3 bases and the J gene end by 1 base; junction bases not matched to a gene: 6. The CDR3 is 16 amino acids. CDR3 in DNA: TGTGCCAGCAGCTCACCGGGACTAGGGTCCTACAATGAGCAGTTCTTC. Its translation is CASSSPGLGSYNEQFF.

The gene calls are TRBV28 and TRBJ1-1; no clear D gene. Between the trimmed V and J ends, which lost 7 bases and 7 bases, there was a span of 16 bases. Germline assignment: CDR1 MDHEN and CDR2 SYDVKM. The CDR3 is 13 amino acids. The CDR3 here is CASTPSRSLEAFF. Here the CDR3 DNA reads TGTGCCAGCACCCCTAGCCGGAGCCTTGAAGCTTTCTTT.

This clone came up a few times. Here the CDR3 reads CASSPKRNTGELFF. Written as DNA, the CDR3 is TGTGCCAGCAGCCCCAAAAGGAACACCGGGGAGCTGTTTTTT. The chain uses TRBV11-2 and TRBJ2-2; the D is unclear. Germline V CDR1 and CDR2: SGHAT, FQNNGV. V gave up 5 bases and J gave up 1 base, with 8 bases separating them. CDR3 length equals 14 residues.

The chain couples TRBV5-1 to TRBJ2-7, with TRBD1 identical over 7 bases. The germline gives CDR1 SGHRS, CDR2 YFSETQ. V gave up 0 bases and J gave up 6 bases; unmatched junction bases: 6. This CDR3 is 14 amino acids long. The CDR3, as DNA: TGCGCCAGCAGCTTGGGAAGGACAGGCGGCGAGCAGTACTTC. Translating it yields CASSLGRTGGEQYF.

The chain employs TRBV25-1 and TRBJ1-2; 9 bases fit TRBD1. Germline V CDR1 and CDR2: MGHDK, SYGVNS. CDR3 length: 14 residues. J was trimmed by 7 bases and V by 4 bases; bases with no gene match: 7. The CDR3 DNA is TGTGCCAGCAGTGTGACAGGGGGTTATAGTGGCTACACCTTC. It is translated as CASSVTGGYSGYTF.

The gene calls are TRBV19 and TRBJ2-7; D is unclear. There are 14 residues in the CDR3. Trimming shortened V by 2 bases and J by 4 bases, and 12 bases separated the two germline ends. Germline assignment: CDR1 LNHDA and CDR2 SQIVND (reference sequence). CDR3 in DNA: TGTGCCAGTAGTATAATCGGCACGGAATACGAGCAGTACTTC. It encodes CASSIIGTEYEQYF. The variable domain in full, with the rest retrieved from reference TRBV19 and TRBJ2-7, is DGGITQSPKYLFRKEGQNVTLSCEQNLNHDAMYWYRQDPGQGLRLIYYSQIVNDFQKGDIAEGYSVSREKKESFPLTVTSAQKNPTAFYLCASSIIGTEYEQYFGPGTRLTVT.

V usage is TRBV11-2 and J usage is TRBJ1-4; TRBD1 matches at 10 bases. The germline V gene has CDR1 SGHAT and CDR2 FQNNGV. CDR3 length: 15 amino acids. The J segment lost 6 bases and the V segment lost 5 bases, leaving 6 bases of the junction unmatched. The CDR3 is CASSRTGGTYEKLFF. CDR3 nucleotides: TGTGCCAGCAGCCGGACAGGGGGGACCTATGAAAAACTGTTTTTT.

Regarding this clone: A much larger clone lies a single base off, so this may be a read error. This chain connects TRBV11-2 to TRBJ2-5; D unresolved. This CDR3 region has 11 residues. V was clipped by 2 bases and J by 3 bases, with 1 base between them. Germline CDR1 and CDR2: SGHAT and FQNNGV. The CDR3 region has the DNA TGTGCCAGCAGCTTAAAAGAGACCCAGTACTTC. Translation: CASSLKETQYF.

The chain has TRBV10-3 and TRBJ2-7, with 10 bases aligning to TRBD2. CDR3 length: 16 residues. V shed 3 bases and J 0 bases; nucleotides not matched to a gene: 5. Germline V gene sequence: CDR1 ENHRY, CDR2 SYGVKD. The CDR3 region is CAISDKRTSGSYEQYF. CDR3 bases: TGTGCCATCAGTGACAAGAGGACTAGCGGCTCCTACGAGCAGTACTTC.

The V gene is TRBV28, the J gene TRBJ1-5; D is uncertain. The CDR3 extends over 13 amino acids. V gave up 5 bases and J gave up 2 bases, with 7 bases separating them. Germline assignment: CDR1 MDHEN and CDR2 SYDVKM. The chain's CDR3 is CASSIRGNQPQHF. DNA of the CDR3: TGTGCCAGCAGTATACGAGGCAATCAGCCCCAGCATTTT.

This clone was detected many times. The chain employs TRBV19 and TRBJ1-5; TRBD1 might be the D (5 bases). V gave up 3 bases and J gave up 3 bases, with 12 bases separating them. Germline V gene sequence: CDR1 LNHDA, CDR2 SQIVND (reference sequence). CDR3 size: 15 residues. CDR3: CASSIARALNQPQHF. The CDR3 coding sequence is TGTGCCAGTAGTATTGCCAGGGCACTCAATCAGCCCCAGCATTTT.

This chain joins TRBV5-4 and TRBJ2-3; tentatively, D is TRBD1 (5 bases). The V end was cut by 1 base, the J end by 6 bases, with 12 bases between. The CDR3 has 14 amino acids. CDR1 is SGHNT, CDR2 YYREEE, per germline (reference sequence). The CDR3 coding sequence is TGTGCCAGCAGCTTGTTTAGGGGAACCGATACGCAGTATTTT. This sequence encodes CASSLFRGTDTQYF.

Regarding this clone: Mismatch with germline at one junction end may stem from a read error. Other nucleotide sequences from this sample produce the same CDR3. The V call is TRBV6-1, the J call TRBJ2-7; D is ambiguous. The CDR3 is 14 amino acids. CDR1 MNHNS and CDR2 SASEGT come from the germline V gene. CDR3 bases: TGTGCCAGCAGTGAATGGAAAGAACCCTACGAGCAGTACTTT. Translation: CASSEWKEPYEQYF.

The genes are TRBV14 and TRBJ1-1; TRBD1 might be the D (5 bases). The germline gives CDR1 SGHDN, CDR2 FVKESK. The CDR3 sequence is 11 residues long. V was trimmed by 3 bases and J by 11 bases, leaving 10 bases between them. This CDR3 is CASSQKGQAFF. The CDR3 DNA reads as TGTGCCAGCAGCCAGAAGGGGCAGGCTTTCTTT.

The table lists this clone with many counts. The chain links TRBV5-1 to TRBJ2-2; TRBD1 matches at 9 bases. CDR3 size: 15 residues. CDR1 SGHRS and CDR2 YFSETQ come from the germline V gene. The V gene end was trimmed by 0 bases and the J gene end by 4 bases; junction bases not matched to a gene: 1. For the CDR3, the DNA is TGCGCCAGCAGCTTGGAACAGGGGGCCACCGGGGAGCTGTTTTTT. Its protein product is CASSLEQGATGELFF. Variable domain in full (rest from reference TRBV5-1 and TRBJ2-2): KAGVTQTPRYLIKTRGQQVTLSCSPISGHRSVSWYQQTPGQGLQFLFEYFSETQRNKGNFPGRFSGRQFSNSRSEMNVSTLELGDSALYLCASSLEQGATGELFFGEGSRLTVL.

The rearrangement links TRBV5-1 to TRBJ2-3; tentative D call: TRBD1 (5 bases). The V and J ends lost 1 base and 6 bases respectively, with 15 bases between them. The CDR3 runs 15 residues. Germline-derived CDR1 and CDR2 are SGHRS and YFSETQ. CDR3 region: CASSLKGALTDTQYF. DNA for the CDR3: TGCGCCAGCAGCTTGAAAGGGGCCTTGACTGATACGCAGTATTTT.

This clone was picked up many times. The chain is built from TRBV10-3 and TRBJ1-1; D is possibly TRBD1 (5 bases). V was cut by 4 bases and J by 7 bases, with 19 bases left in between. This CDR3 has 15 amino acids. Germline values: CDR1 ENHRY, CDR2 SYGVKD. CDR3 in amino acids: CAISGGGVLRVEAFF. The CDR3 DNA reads TGTGCCATCAGTGGGGGCGGCGTTTTGAGGGTTGAAGCTTTCTTT.

The DNA for the CDR3 is TGCGCCAGCGAACGACTGGAGGGAGAGACCCAGTACTTC. Encoded protein: CASERLEGETQYF. The chain joins TRBV5-1 to TRBJ2-5, with D maybe TRBD2 (6 bases). The CDR3 is made up of 13 amino acids. The germline CDR1 and CDR2 sequences are SGHRS and YFSETQ. Between the trimmed V and J ends, which lost 7 bases and 4 bases, there was a span of 14 bases.

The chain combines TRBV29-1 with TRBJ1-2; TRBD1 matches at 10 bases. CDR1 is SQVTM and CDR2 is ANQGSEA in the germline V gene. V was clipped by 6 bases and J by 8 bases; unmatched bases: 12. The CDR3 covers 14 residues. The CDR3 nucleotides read TGCAGCGTGAGGACAGGGGGTATCGCCGGCGGCTACACCTTC. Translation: CSVRTGGIAGGYTF.

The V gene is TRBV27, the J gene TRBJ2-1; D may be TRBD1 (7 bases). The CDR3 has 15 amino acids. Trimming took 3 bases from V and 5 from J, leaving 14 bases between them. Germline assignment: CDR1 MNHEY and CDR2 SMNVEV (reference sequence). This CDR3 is CASSLVRGVNNEQFF. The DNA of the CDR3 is TGTGCCAGCAGTTTGGTCAGGGGGGTAAACAATGAGCAGTTCTTC.

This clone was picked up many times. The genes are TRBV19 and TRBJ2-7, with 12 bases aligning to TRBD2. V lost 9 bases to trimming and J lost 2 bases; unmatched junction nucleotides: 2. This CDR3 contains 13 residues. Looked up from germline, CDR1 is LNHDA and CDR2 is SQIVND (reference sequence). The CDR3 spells CASGTSGPYEQYF. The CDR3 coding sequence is TGTGCCAGCGGGACTAGCGGGCCCTACGAGCAGTACTTC.